This TCR beta chain was retrieved from a study of blood T cell repertoires in COVID-19. Study at large: Acute and convalescent COVID-19 samples came from the United States, Italy and Spain. The cDNA or gDNA used as material had been derived from T cells, B-cell-depleted T cells, or PBMCs.

As processed by the authors: How many nucleated cells were present was estimated from reference gene primer amplification. Profiling relied on immunoSEQ multiplex PCR, and the TCRdb table lists in-frame clones only, not all of them. V, J and clone size were drawn from that table, and D and trimming were deduced from the DNA. The sample has some 390,000 clones, 70% to 90% seen once. The TCR was taken from a human donor in a cohort sampled during active COVID-19. Specimen: peripheral blood.

In DNA, the CDR3 is TGTGCCAGTAGTATAGACCAGGGGAGCAACGAGCAGTACTTC. It is translated as CASSIDQGSNEQYF. The gene calls are TRBV19 and TRBJ2-7; D is perhaps TRBD1 (6 bases). The ends were cut back, 0 bases at V and 5 bases at J, with 11 bases in the middle. CDR1 and CDR2 from the germline V gene are LNHDA and SQIVND (reference sequence). The CDR3 length is 14 residues. Drawing the rest from reference TRBV19 and TRBJ2-7, the complete variable domain is DGGITQSPKYLFRKEGQNVTLSCEQNLNHDAMYWYRQDPGQGLRLIYYSQIVNDFQKGDIAEGYSVSREKKESFPLTVTSAQKNPTAFYLCASSIDQGSNEQYFGPGTRLTVT.